The sequence of this TCR beta chain was determined in a study of blood T cell repertoires in COVID-19. Study details: Both acute and convalescent COVID-19 samples were obtained from the United States, Italy and Spain. Sources were T cells, B-cell-depleted T cells, or PBMCs; the material itself was cDNA or gDNA.

The CDR3 runs to 12 residues. In germline, CDR1 is LGHDT, CDR2 YNNKEL (reference sequence). The V end was cut by 8 bases, the J end by 4 bases, with 9 bases between. Per the original data handling: By means of reference gene primer amplification, nucleated cell counts were estimated. Only in-frame clones appear in the TCRdb table, and some are missing; sequencing was by immunoSEQ multiplex PCR. That table gives V, J and clone size, and the DNA gave D and trimming. The table shows 150,000 to 200,000 clones, with around 90% occurring only once. The sample was peripheral blood. The receptor's source is a man aged 40-49 years with acute or convalescent COVID-19. J is TRBJ1-5 and V is TRBV3-1 (or the pseudogene TRBV3-2), with a tentative D call TRBD1 (5 bases). The CDR3 reads CASGGVNQPQHF. Here the CDR3 DNA reads TGTGCCAGCGGAGGGGTTAATCAGCCCCAGCATTTT.